Below, one TCR beta chain is given with its context. The CDR3 sequence is 12 residues long. Looked up from germline, CDR1 is KGHSH and CDR2 is LQKENI. Between the trimmed V and J ends, which lost 5 bases and 6 bases, there was a span of 10 bases. The sample originates from a study of blood T cell repertoires in COVID-19. Overall study context: Spain, Italy and the United States supplied samples that represented acute and convalescent COVID-19. From T cells, B-cell-depleted T cells, or PBMCs came the material, which was cDNA or gDNA.

Study processing details: Reference gene primer amplification gave nucleated cell count estimates. Generated by immunoSEQ multiplex PCR, the TCRdb table keeps only in-frame clones and is missing some. The D gene and trimming were derived from the DNA, and the V and J assignments and clone size from that table. The sample holds tens of thousands of clones, approximately 86% seen once. The clonotype comes from a woman of 80 years or more in a cohort sampled during active or convalescent COVID-19. Sequences were obtained from peripheral blood. The V and J genes are TRBV18 and TRBJ1-1, with D possibly matching TRBD1 (6 bases). The CDR3 reads CASSSQGPEAFF. CDR3 bases: TGTGCCAGCTCATCCCAGGGGCCTGAAGCTTTCTTT.